The following is a T cell receptor (beta chain) sequence with its context. Its antigen is currently not known. No clone much larger than this one lies a single base away; base qualities are absent. These data originate in a study of cytomegalovirus exposure and HLA in healthy donors (dated 2017 in TCRdb). Regarding the study in general: An earlier analysis of about 530 of the donors reported about 280 Gb of sequence data and 100 million to 120 million unique TCR beta sequences obtained from some 170 million T cells. Rather than drawing on any new phenotypic data, the later analysis identified candidate immune exposures from TCR beta sequences and the way those sequences occurred across donors. Alongside the repertoire data, information on donor age, sex, ethnicity and CMV serostatus was compiled. HLA typing included class I and class II loci at four-digit resolution. To predict cytomegalovirus infection status, the study combined high-throughput TCR immunosequencing, statistical association of individual TCRs with disease status, and machine learning. Roughly five DR-DQ haplotypes were treated as single units for association and clustering because of strong linkage in the cohort. Of the roughly 400 genotyped donors, about 80% fell in the genetic ancestry cluster associated with self-reported Caucasian donors. Approximately 300 gigabases of sequencing data and around 90 million unique TCR sequences made up an early release that covered nearly 650 HLA-typed donors. On average, around 240,000 unique TCR beta nucleotide sequences were sequenced per donor among a few hundred genotyped donors of the cohort, with around 19% of those sequences being non-productive. All discovery cohort repertoires had been generated on a single sequencing platform. A later genetic analysis took genome-wide SNP genotypes for about 55% of the roughly 670 donors and used that subset as a discovery cohort. Typing coverage varied by locus: roughly 629-640 donors for A, B, C, DRB1 and DQB1; around 560 for DQA1; about 570 for DPA1; roughly 450 for DPB1. An earlier analysis of fewer than 700 of the donors applied high-throughput TCR beta sequencing to assess whether each TCR beta V gene segment acted as functional or pseudogenic. A later analysis re-analyzed previously published TCR beta repertoires from 666 donors and added high-resolution HLA genotyping to study TCR occurrence patterns. The T cell repertoires of 550 to 850 subjects were profiled by immunosequencing and related to cytomegalovirus serostatus. In addition to the first cohort of about 650 subjects, a separate validation cohort of approximately 130 different subjects was used. The study aimed to test whether signatures of past pathogen exposure could be identified by cataloging public T cell receptors.

Overall results and qualifications from the work: According to a later analysis, TCR association rates differed among HLA loci, with DRB1 alleles showing the most associated TCRs and HLA-C alleles showing the fewest. A later analysis found that most CMV-associated TCR beta chains appeared HLA-restricted, with HLA associations seemingly driven largely by CMV exposure. According to a later analysis, parvovirus B19, influenza, CMV and Epstein-Barr virus appeared linked to several top co-occurrence clusters. A total of 150 or so TCR beta chains were listed by the study as associated with cytomegalovirus. This cohort had only TCR beta chains sequenced, and the lack of alpha or paired-chain data limited which features could be detected. The sequencing pipeline was judged likely to have produced a cluster of highly shared sequence variants as a technical artifact. In a later analysis, about 16,000 TCR beta sequences were associated with specific HLA alleles at a false discovery rate of 0.05. The only immune exposure information available for the cohort was CMV serostatus. In a later genetic analysis, a missense DCLRE1C variant was associated with V-gene and J-gene trimming of TCR beta chains, and the association was replicated in an independent cohort. Because some donors lacked HLA typing at each locus, the association tests relied only on the typed subset. In a later analysis, HLA-associated TCR beta chains were found to be more clonally expanded and to have lower generation probabilities than equally common non-associated chains. In an earlier analysis of roughly 560 of the donors, most TCR beta V segments were observed in productive rearrangements about 90% or about 30% of the time, broadly matching IMGT annotations. Roughly uniform sequencing depth across donors was assumed in presence/absence analyses, although this assumption may not hold. Cytomegalovirus status was reported to be diagnosed by the classifier with high specificity and sensitivity in both the original and validation cohorts. A further reported finding was that TCR beta sequences accurately predicted the HLA-A and HLA-B alleles for most subjects in the first cohort. In vitro tests confirmed that a few of the cytomegalovirus-associated TCR beta chains recognize cytomegalovirus antigens. Because the 87-base-pair reads could not distinguish some IMGT-functional V segments, including TRBV6-2 and TRBV6-3, those segments were excluded. When HLA alleles, especially DR and DQ, strongly co-occurred, attributing TCR associations to individual alleles was difficult. Seventeen rarely observed V segments, including chromosome 9 orphons, were excluded from the earlier analysis of approximately 500 of the donors because counts were too low. A later genetic analysis reported fewer N-insertions in productive TCRs among donors in an Asian-associated ancestry cluster than the roughly 620-donor mean. Correlated functional status among segregating V segments might reflect linkage disequilibrium, but an unknown experimental factor could not be ruled out. Most TCR sequences were seen in very few donors, while some public TCRs were found in many individuals. According to the authors, the approach could potentially be generalized to other disease states and immunological phenotypes.

The library relied on the immunoSEQ multiplex PCR assay. For the multiplex PCR, a mixture combining 60 forward primers for TCR Vbeta segments and 13 reverse primers for TCR Jbeta segments was used. The CDR3 region of rearranged TCR beta genes was amplified from genomic DNA by a multiplex PCR assay. The amplified TCR beta libraries were sequenced on the Illumina HiSeq System as 87-base-pair reads. The paper's data handling went like this. In a later analysis, 77 million or so unique TCR beta chains were counted across the roughly 700 repertoires, and approximately 11 million of these chains were shared by at least two donors. A nearest-neighbor algorithm error-corrected the raw reads and collapsed the reads into unique sequences, merging closely related sequences to remove PCR and sequencing errors. V, D and J gene segments were assigned by aligning CDR3 sequences to IMGT reference sequences. For a sequence to be retained, a match of at least six nucleotides was required to both a V gene segment and a J gene segment. Rearrangements were classified as productive when the CDR3 lacked stop codons and remained in frame with V and J, and all other rearrangements were classified as non-productive. Following IMGT convention, CDR3 was defined as the stretch from the second conserved V-encoded cysteine to the conserved J-encoded phenylalanine. The earlier analysis of about 590 of the donors excluded sequences that lacked an unambiguous match to a single V gene segment. In an earlier analysis of some 590 of the donors, V segments were called functional above 56.7% productive rearrangements and were called segregating when the between-donor standard deviation exceeded 5%. A statistical classification framework was developed to diagnose cytomegalovirus status using the catalog of TCR beta chain sequences. V and J gene assignment, in a later analysis, came from comparing TCR nucleotide sequences with IMGT/GENE-DB human TR gene sequences. A later analysis assigned CDR3 sequences and most-parsimonious VDJ recombination scenarios with the TCRdist pipeline. In a later analysis, every TCR beta chain was defined by the combination of its CDR3 amino acid sequence and its V-gene family, and reads without a unique V-gene family were dropped. In a later analysis, 550 to 650 highly shared, low-generation-probability nucleotide sequences were removed to address suspected cross-contamination and a sequencing artifact. A later analysis calculated a clonal expansion index for each public chain from normalized within-repertoire ranks of inferred template counts. Generation probabilities in a later analysis came from a VDJ recombination model fitted to out-of-frame rearrangements, and those results were checked against IGoR. A later analysis scored TCR-TCR, TCR-HLA and TCR-CMV co-occurrence with hypergeometric tests, applying a repertoire-size bias correction to TCR pairs. False discovery rates were estimated in a later analysis by permuting HLA or CMV assignments 20 times. A later analysis grouped co-occurring TCRs with DBSCAN, adding TCRdist sequence similarity when clustering within HLA-allele-positive subsets. For co-occurrence clustering, repertoires with fewer than 30,000 or more than 120,000 public chains were excluded, along with roughly 5 repertoires with anomalous nucleotide sharing. This is the immuneACCESS table as TCRdb keeps it, with only in-frame sequences that have V and J called. A part of the clones is gone; compared with another copy, unresolved V genes explain less than half, and the rest is unexplained. That table supplies the V and J calls and clone size; D and trimming were determined from the DNA. This sample holds roughly 150,000 clones; 75% to 90% were observed only once. The ten largest clones add up to 0.96% of the sample.

The CDR3, cysteine through phenylalanine, is 13 amino acids long. Only CDR3 DNA is held: 39 bases, read in frame from base 1. V is clipped by 5 bases and J by 10 bases, and the sequence between their germline boundaries is 17 bases long. CDR1 is given as MNHNY and CDR2 as SVGAGI, both from the germline V gene (reference sequence). In total, fewer than 750 healthy bone marrow donors made up the cohort. Cohort members were all nominally healthy when sampled, although unrecorded immune exposures were likely present. The donor was CMV seropositive and belonged to the group of more than 250 seropositive cohort members. Every donor gave a peripheral blood sample, and the peripheral blood mononuclear cells from that sample were used for TCR beta sequencing. The Qiagen DNeasy Blood Extraction Kit was used to extract genomic DNA from the blood cell samples.

Specimen: PBMCs. The chain uses TRBV6-6 and TRBJ1-2; a tentative D call is TRBD1 (6 bases match). This TCR derives from a girl aged 2 to 10 in good health and CMV-seropositive. The encoded CDR3 is CASSATGFDDYTF. The DNA is as follows: TGTGCCAGCAGTGCTACAGGGTTCGATGACTACACCTTC.